Listed here are 18 T cell receptor beta chains from one sample, sequenced in a study of spatial heterogeneity in lung cancer. Study-wide results and caveats: Expanded intratumoral alpha and beta TCR counts tracked tumor mutation counts.

Time point denoted: sample taken at primary tumor resection. Antigens for these TCRs are unknown. TCRdb re-derived calls from the 5' RACE reads in MiXCR, one entry per CDR3 protein. The table records approximately 7,600 distinct CDR3 sequences, 13% to 15% of them present only once. The material sequenced was lung tumor tissue, taken at surgery. These receptor sequences come from a female donor with early-stage non-small cell lung cancer.

This clonotype was picked up many times. For a library built for alpha chains, this beta chain is a stray read; little rests on its size. The V call is TRBV28, the J call TRBJ2-3; TRBD2 matches at 11 bases. CDR1 is MDHEN, CDR2 SYDVKM, per germline. This CDR3 has 16 amino acids. Losses at the gene ends were 8 bases for V and 2 bases for J; bases not matched to a gene: 9. Here the CDR3 DNA reads TGTGCCAGCTCCCGTGGGGGACTAGCGGCCACAGATACGCAGTATTTT. Translating it yields CASSRGGLAATDTQYF.

This clonotype is categorized as medium-sized. A library made for alpha chains picked up this beta chain off target, so its size means little. The chain links TRBV6-5 to TRBJ1-2, with TRBD1 identical over 9 bases. The ends lost 1 base at V and 7 bases at J; junction bases unmatched: 4. The V gene's germline CDR1 is MNHEY and CDR2 SVGAGI. This CDR3 region has 14 residues. CDR3 bases: TGTGCCAGCAGTTACTTGGGACAGGGAGGTGGCTACACCTTC. It encodes CASSYLGQGGGYTF.

By frequency in the sample, this clonotype is medium-sized. This beta chain appears as a stray read in a library generated for alpha chains; its size is not informative. The chain recombines TRBV4-1 with TRBJ2-1; the D is unclear. Germline assignment: CDR1 MGHRA and CDR2 YSYEKL. The CDR3 spans 14 residues. The germline V and J ends were trimmed by 1 base and 4 bases, with 8 bases remaining between them. Here the CDR3 reads CASSQGPTYNEQFF. The CDR3 DNA reads TGCGCCAGCAGCCAAGGCCCCACATACAATGAGCAGTTCTTC.

In its sample, this clonotype is medium-sized. Because this beta chain is a stray read in a library intended to capture alpha chains, its abundance should not be given much weight. V gene TRBV7-3 combines with J gene TRBJ2-2, with D possibly matching TRBD1 (5 bases). Trimming stripped 4 bases from V and 6 bases from J, with 15 bases between. CDR3 length: 15 residues. From germline, CDR1 is SGHTA and CDR2 FQGTGA. This CDR3 reads CASSSTPQGAGELFF. The CDR3 nucleotides are TGTGCCAGCAGCTCCACCCCCCAAGGGGCCGGGGAGCTGTTTTTT.

In this sample, this clonotype is medium-sized. This beta chain is an off-target read within a library intended for alpha chains, so its frequency means little. The rearrangement joins TRBV11-1 to TRBJ1-1; 10 bases are shared with TRBD1. There are 15 residues in the CDR3. CDR1 and CDR2 from the germline V gene are SGHAT and FQDESV (reference sequence). V lost 5 bases, J lost 6 bases, and 9 bases stayed unmatched. CDR3 sequence (DNA): TGTGCCAGCAGCCGAACGCTGGACAGGGGGGCTGAAGCTTTCTTT. Its translation: CASSRTLDRGAEAFF.

By sample fraction, this clonotype is medium-sized. Within a library made for alpha chains, this beta chain is off target, and its count is uninformative. V gene TRBV7-2 combines with J gene TRBJ1-2, with D possibly TRBD1 on 5 matching bases. The ends were cut back, 1 base at V and 10 bases at J, with 13 bases in the middle. Germline V CDR1 and CDR2: SGHTA, FQGNSA. This CDR3 region has 13 residues. The CDR3 DNA sequence: TGTGCCAGCAGCTTAGTAGGCGGGGCCGTCTACACCTTC. This codes for CASSLVGGAVYTF.

This clonotype appeared many times. Since the library was made to target alpha chains, this beta chain is a stray read and its abundance is not meaningful. This sequence joins TRBV12-3 or TRBV12-4 and TRBJ2-5, with D unresolved. The CDR3 loop spans 16 amino acids. The germline V and J ends were trimmed by 5 bases and 9 bases, with 25 bases remaining between them. Here the CDR3 reads CASSNPRPGLKRPQYF. The CDR3 coding sequence is TGTGCCAGCAGTAACCCGCGCCCGGGTCTTAAGAGACCCCAGTACTTC.

In its sample, this clonotype is medium-sized. This beta chain was picked up by a library intended for alpha chains and is off target, so its count carries little meaning. The J gene is TRBJ1-2, the V gene TRBV20-1; a possible D gene is TRBD1 (5 bases). Germline CDR1 reads DFQATT; CDR2 reads SNEGSKA (reference sequence). The V gene lost 3 bases and the J gene lost 8 bases, with 10 bases spanning the gap. This CDR3 is 11 amino acids long. The CDR3 DNA follows: TGCAGTGCTAGCGGGGGATCCGGCTACACCTTC. Translating gives CSASGGSGYTF.

This clonotype was observed many times. Little can be read into the size of this beta chain, an off-target read in a library designed for alpha chains. The V and J genes are TRBV7-9 and TRBJ1-1; the match to TRBD1 covers 8 bases. The CDR3 runs 15 residues. The germline V gene has CDR1 SEHNR and CDR2 FQNEAQ (reference sequence). J gave up 6 bases and V 1 base, and 7 bases lay outside the gene matches. The CDR3: CASSLVGRGHPEAFF. As DNA, the CDR3 is TGTGCCAGCAGCTTAGTAGGCAGGGGGCATCCTGAAGCTTTCTTT.

This clonotype is termed medium-sized. This beta chain is off target for a library built for alpha chains, so its abundance means little. The chain employs TRBV6-2 or TRBV6-3 and TRBJ1-5; D is uncertain. Germline V gene data show CDR1 as MNHEY and CDR2 as SVGEGT. Trimming took off 6 bases at V and 4 bases at J, with 16 bases between the two ends. There are 15 residues in the CDR3. The CDR3: CASRRIEGGNQPQHF. The DNA of the CDR3 is TGTGCCAGCAGACGGATCGAGGGCGGTAATCAGCCCCAGCATTTT.

By share, this clonotype ranks as medium-sized. This beta chain turned up in a library designed for alpha chains; as an off-target read, its abundance says little. The genes are TRBV29-1 and TRBJ2-7; 11 bases map to TRBD1. V lost 5 bases, J lost 7 bases, and 7 bases stayed unmatched. The length of the CDR3 is 13 residues. From germline, CDR1 is SQVTM and CDR2 ANQGSEA. The CDR3 loop reads CSVLGQGAHEQYF. CDR3 coding DNA: TGCAGCGTTCTAGGACAGGGGGCGCATGAGCAGTACTTC.

Remarks on this clonotype: The library was designed around alpha chains, so this beta chain is a stray read whose abundance carries little weight. The rearrangement uses TRBV7-9 and TRBJ1-4; D is uncertain. Germline CDR1 is SEHNR and CDR2 is FQNEAQ (reference sequence). Trimming removed 1 base at V and 5 bases at J, with 8 bases between. The CDR3 length is 14 residues. The CDR3 spells CASSLVRSNEKLFF. Written as DNA, the CDR3 is TGTGCCAGCAGCTTAGTTCGATCGAATGAAAAACTGTTTTTT. The complete variable domain, with remaining parts taken from reference TRBV7-9 and TRBJ1-4, reads DTGVSQNPRHKITKRGQNVTFRCDPISEHNRLYWYRQTLGQGPEFLTYFQNEAQLEKSRLLSDRFSAERPKGSFSTLEIQRTEQGDSAMYLCASSLVRSNEKLFFGSGTQLSVL.

This clonotype is labeled medium-sized (0.01 to 0.1%). This beta chain is a stray read from a library made for alpha chains; its abundance is not meaningful. V is TRBV7-2 and J is TRBJ1-5, with a weak D call TRBD1 (5 bases). V was pared by 5 bases and J by 4 bases, with 15 bases between. Germline V gene lookup returns CDR1 SGHTA and CDR2 FQGNSA. The CDR3 spans 15 residues. In DNA form, the CDR3 reads TGTGCCAGCAGCCGATTACAAGGGGATAATCAGCCCCAGCATTTT. It codes for CASSRLQGDNQPQHF.

For this clonotype: Little can be read into the size of this beta chain, an off-target read in a library designed for alpha chains. The chain joins TRBV10-3 to TRBJ1-6, with D maybe TRBD1 (6 bases). The CDR3 loop spans 17 amino acids. V lost 2 bases and J 5 bases, leaving 16 bases between the germline ends. Germline CDR1 reads ENHRY; CDR2 reads SYGVKD. CDR3 sequence reads: CAISEPGIQGDNSPLHF. The CDR3 DNA sequence: TGTGCCATCAGTGAGCCGGGAATACAGGGAGATAATTCACCCCTCCACTTT.

This clonotype was counted at least ten times. This beta chain was picked up by a library intended for alpha chains and is off target, so its count carries little meaning. The chain uses TRBV28 and TRBJ2-7; the D gene is possibly TRBD1 (5 bases). V lost 2 bases and J 2 bases, leaving 7 bases between the germline ends. The germline gives CDR1 MDHEN, CDR2 SYDVKM. The CDR3 is 13 residues long. In DNA form, the CDR3 reads TGTGCCAGCAGTTTAACAGGAACCTACGAGCAGTACTTC. This codes for CASSLTGTYEQYF.

In its sample, this clonotype was seen many times. A library made for alpha chains picked up this beta chain off target, so its size means little. The J gene is TRBJ1-5, the V gene TRBV11-2, with no clear D. Trimming removed 4 bases at V and 2 bases at J, with 15 bases between. Germline loops: CDR1 SGHAT, CDR2 FQNNGV. The CDR3 has 16 amino acids. CDR3 bases: TGTGCCAGCAGCTCCGGGCTGGGAATTGGCAATCAGCCCCAGCATTTT. Protein product: CASSSGLGIGNQPQHF.

Ten or more counts support this clonotype. This beta chain was picked up by a library intended for alpha chains and is off target, so its count carries little meaning. This chain links TRBV6-2 or TRBV6-3 with TRBJ1-5, with a possible D match to TRBD1 (6 bases). Germline-derived CDR1 and CDR2 are MNHEY and SVGEGT. This CDR3 region has 16 residues. Trimming took 2 bases from V and 5 from J, leaving 16 bases between them. The CDR3 DNA is TGTGCCAGCAGTTACGAACAGGGCTCCTCTTATCAGCCCCAGCATTTT. Encoded protein: CASSYEQGSSYQPQHF.

This clonotype is deemed medium-sized. The library was prepared for alpha chains; this beta chain is a stray read, so its frequency means little. The V and J genes are TRBV12-3 or TRBV12-4 and TRBJ1-1; TRBD1 aligns across 7 bases. Trimming at V came to 5 bases and at J to 7 bases, leaving 10 bases not matched to a gene. The CDR3 loop spans 14 amino acids. This chain's CDR3 is CASSPTGEPLEAFF. The CDR3 DNA sequence: TGTGCCAGCAGTCCTACAGGGGAACCCCTTGAAGCTTTCTTT.